Shown below are 8 T cell receptor beta chains from a single sample sequenced in a study of identical twins. TCRdb itself ran the 5' RACE reads through MiXCR, one entry per CDR3 protein. Of about 720,000 distinct CDR3 sequences in the sample, 15% to 20% were seen once. This sample also appeared in a second study, on T cells expressing NK-cell markers.

Sequences were obtained from PBMCs. The receptors derive from a woman aged 18-29 years in good health.

This clonotype appeared a few times. The chain employs TRBV20-1 and TRBJ1-2, with a possible D match to TRBD1 (5 bases). Germline assignment: CDR1 DFQATT and CDR2 SNEGSKA (reference sequence). Trimming took 5 bases from V and 4 from J, leaving 11 bases between them. This CDR3 contains 12 residues. CDR3 loop: CSASGGGYGYTF. The CDR3 bases are TGCAGTGCTTCGGGGGGGGGCTATGGCTACACCTTC.

The chain is built from TRBV29-1 and TRBJ1-1, with 10 bases that match TRBD1. Germline V lookup: CDR1 SQVTM, CDR2 ANQGSEA. The length of the CDR3 is 16 residues. V lost 0 bases, J lost 2 bases, and 6 bases stayed unmatched. The CDR3 nucleotides read TGCAGCGTTGAAGATTTGGGACAGGGGTTTAACACTGAAGCTTTCTTT. It specifies CSVEDLGQGFNTEAFF. Combining the CDR3 with reference TRBV29-1 and TRBJ1-1 gives the whole variable domain SAVISQKPSRDICQRGTSLTIQCQVDSQVTMMFWYRQQPGQSLTLIATANQGSEATYESGFVIDKFPISRPNLTFSTLTVSNMSPEDSSIYLCSVEDLGQGFNTEAFFGQGTRLTVV.

This clonotype was observed a few times. DNA of the CDR3: TGTGCCAGCAGTTACGGCCACCAGGGGGAGACCCAGTACTTC. It encodes CASSYGHQGETQYF. This chain connects TRBV6-5 to TRBJ2-5, with D possibly being TRBD1 (6 bases). V was clipped by 2 bases and J by 5 bases, with 12 bases between them. Germline loops: CDR1 MNHEY, CDR2 SVGAGI. The CDR3 runs to 14 residues.

The chain uses TRBV3-1 and TRBJ1-1, with D unclear. CDR3 length: 15 residues. V lost 1 base and J lost 8, with 17 bases in between. Germline V gives CDR1 LGHDT, CDR2 YNNKEL (reference sequence). In nucleotides, the CDR3 is TGTGCCAGCAGCCAAGGGCCTCAGCGATCAAGAGAAGCTTTCTTT. Its translation: CASSQGPQRSREAFF.

This clonotype was seen a handful of times. The genes are TRBV12-3 or TRBV12-4 and TRBJ1-1; no definite D call. V lost 6 bases and J lost 1, with 9 bases in between. The length of the CDR3 is 13 residues. CDR3 sequence: CASRFGRNTEAFF. CDR3 nucleotides: TGTGCCAGCAGGTTTGGGCGGAACACTGAAGCTTTCTTT.

This clonotype was recorded a few times. This chain links TRBV20-1 with TRBJ1-5, with 7 bases that match TRBD1. The V and J ends lost 0 bases and 5 bases, in that order; junction bases with no gene match: 4. The CDR3 sequence is 14 residues long. Per germline, CDR1 DFQATT and CDR2 SNEGSKA (reference sequence). The CDR3 protein is CSARDQRGHQPQHF. The CDR3 bases are TGCAGTGCTAGAGATCAAAGGGGGCATCAGCCCCAGCATTTT.

This clonotype was observed a handful of times. This chain connects TRBV18 to TRBJ2-3; D is uncertain. V lost 3 bases to trimming and J lost 6 bases, with 19 bases between them. Germline V gene data show CDR1 as KGHSH and CDR2 as LQKENI. The CDR3 length is 16 residues. CDR3 nucleotides: TGTGCCAGCTCACCCTGGGCCAATCCAGCGAAGGATACGCAGTATTTT. Its protein product is CASSPWANPAKDTQYF. Combining the CDR3 with reference TRBV18 and TRBJ2-3 gives the whole variable domain NAGVMQNPRHLVRRRGQEARLRCSPMKGHSHVYWYRQLPEEGLKFMVYLQKENIIDESGMPKERFSAEFPKEGPSILRIQQVVRGDSAAYFCASSPWANPAKDTQYFGPGTRLTVL.

The V gene is TRBV3-1, the J gene TRBJ1-1; no clear D. With 3 bases removed from V and 4 bases from J, the gap between germline ends came to 9 bases. CDR3 length: 13 residues. CDR1 is LGHDT, CDR2 YNNKEL, per germline (reference sequence). The CDR3 nucleotides are TGTGCCAGCAGCCACCTGGAGGGCACTGAAGCTTTCTTT. Its translation is CASSHLEGTEAFF. The whole variable domain, remainder taken from reference TRBV3-1 and TRBJ1-1, is DTAVSQTPKYLVTQMGNDKSIKCEQNLGHDTMYWYKQDSKKFLKIMFSYNNKELIINETVPNRFSPKSPDKAHLNLHINSLELGDSAVYFCASSHLEGTEAFFGQGTRLTVV.